This entry lists 8 T cell receptor beta chains sequenced from one sample in a study of cytomegalovirus exposure and HLA in healthy donors. The table came from immunoSEQ multiplex PCR; TCRdb's copy has only in-frame clones and leaves some out. The sample lists 300,000 to 400,000 clones, roughly 85% seen once, with 0.83% in the top ten. Sequenced: PBMCs. These receptors all stem from a woman in her late teens or twenties in good health and CMV-seronegative.

This clone was picked up one time. The V and J genes are TRBV5-6 and TRBJ2-7; 9 bases are a match to TRBD2. The CDR3 is 15 residues long. Germline trimming cut 5 bases from V and 4 bases from J; bases unmatched to any gene: 10. Germline V gives CDR1 SGHDT, CDR2 YYEEEE. The DNA for the CDR3 is TGTGCCAGCAGGGGGATGGCTAGCGGGATATACGAGCAGTACTTC. Its protein is CASRGMASGIYEQYF.

This clone has a single count. One end of the junction is discordant with germline, which a read error may explain. The chain couples TRBV5-1 to TRBJ1-4; a possible D gene is TRBD1 (6 bases). Per the germline V gene, CDR1 is SGHRS and CDR2 is YFSETQ. The CDR3 extends over 14 amino acids. This chain's CDR3 is CASSLAGADEKLFF. The DNA for the CDR3 is TGCGCCAGCAGTTTGGCAGGGGCGGATGAAAAACTGTTTTTT. Using reference TRBV5-1 and TRBJ1-4 for the parts outside the CDR3, the full variable domain is KAGVTQTPRYLIKTRGQQVTLSCSPISGHRSVSWYQQTPGQGLQFLFEYFSETQRNKGNFPGRFSGRQFSNSRSEMNVSTLELGDSALYLCASSLAGADEKLFFGSGTQLSVL.

The chain carries TRBV27 and TRBJ2-3; possible D gene TRBD1, 5 bases. The germline CDR1 and CDR2 sequences are MNHEY and SMNVEV (reference sequence). This CDR3 region has 15 residues. V shed 8 bases and J shed 0 bases, with 15 bases lying between them. In DNA, the CDR3 is TGTGCCAGCGGGTGGATGGGGCCAAGCACAGATACGCAGTATTTT. Translating it yields CASGWMGPSTDTQYF.

The CDR3 spells CASSLYSLSYNEQFF. The DNA of the CDR3 is TGTGCCAGCAGCTTATACAGTCTCTCCTACAATGAGCAGTTCTTC. The genes are TRBV11-2 and TRBJ2-1; D call uncertain. There are 15 residues in the CDR3. V dropped 2 bases and J dropped 0 bases, with 8 bases sitting between them. From germline, CDR1 is SGHAT and CDR2 FQNNGV.

This chain connects TRBV7-9 to TRBJ2-7; D might be TRBD1 (5 bases). The CDR3 has 12 residues. Looked up from germline, CDR1 is SEHNR and CDR2 is FQNEAQ (reference sequence). V was pared by 4 bases and J by 4 bases, with 8 bases between. DNA for the CDR3: TGTGCCAGCAGCTCCAGGGTTTACGAGCAGTACTTC. It translates to CASSSRVYEQYF.

The V call is TRBV6-6, the J call TRBJ1-1; D uncertain. CDR3 length: 12 residues. V was shortened by 7 bases and J by 2 bases, with 8 bases between the two germline ends. CDR1 is MNHNY and CDR2 is SVGAGI in the germline V gene (reference sequence). The CDR3 DNA reads as TGTGCCAGCACCCCAGGTAACACTGAAGCTTTCTTT. It encodes CASTPGNTEAFF.

V and J are TRBV4-1 and TRBJ2-7; TRBD2 agrees at 13 bases. Germline V lookup: CDR1 MGHRA, CDR2 YSYEKL. The CDR3 contains 15 residues. After removal of 4 bases from V and 5 bases from J, the junction contained 5 bases not matched to a gene. The CDR3 reads CASSPGLAGVNEQYF. Here the CDR3 DNA reads TGCGCCAGCAGCCCCGGACTAGCGGGAGTCAACGAGCAGTACTTC.

The CDR3 protein is CASSEVGGGRDGYTF. CDR3 in DNA: TGTGCCAGCAGTGAGGTCGGGGGAGGTAGAGATGGCTACACCTTC. The chain combines TRBV2 with TRBJ1-2, with D possibly matching TRBD1 (5 bases). CDR1 and CDR2 from the germline V gene are SNHLY and FYNNEI. The CDR3 contains 15 residues. V lost 3 bases and J 6 bases, leaving 17 bases between the germline ends.